Listed here are 20 T cell receptor beta chains from one sample, sequenced in a study of cytotoxic CD8 clonotypes in ibrutinib-treated CLL (dated by TCRdb to the early 2020s). Libraries came from the immunoSEQ multiplex PCR assay. TCRdb stores this immuneACCESS table with in-frame sequences only. Part of the clones is absent; in the studies checked, under half of the shortfall reflects unresolved V genes, and no reason is known for the rest. In this sample the table shows about 330,000 clones, 60% to 80% of which occur a single time. Roughly 6.8% of the sample goes to the ten largest clones. The input for sequencing was PBMCs, taken after 36 months of ibrutinib treatment. The receptors shown here come from a human donor with chronic lymphocytic leukemia.

The chain combines TRBV7-6 with TRBJ2-2; the match to TRBD2 covers 12 bases. The CDR3 totals 20 residues. Germline CDR1 is SGHVS and CDR2 is FNYEAQ. The J segment lost 5 bases and the V segment lost 1 base, leaving 14 bases of the junction unmatched. This CDR3 reads CASSLVPLTLAGGRTGELFF. Here the CDR3 DNA reads TGTGCCAGCAGCTTAGTACCCCTGACTCTAGCGGGAGGGAGGACCGGGGAGCTGTTTTTT.

The gene calls are TRBV5-1 and TRBJ2-2, with D unresolved. The CDR3 runs 14 residues. Germline V gene data show CDR1 as SGHRS and CDR2 as YFSETQ. V lost 0 bases and J lost 8, with 11 bases in between. The CDR3 region has the DNA TGCGCCAGCAGCTTGGTTTTTTTCTCGGGGGAGCTGTTTTTT. Its translation: CASSLVFFSGELFF.

This clone has more than one count but fewer than ten. V and J are TRBV9 and TRBJ1-2; the D is unclear. The length of the CDR3 is 13 residues. The germline V gene encodes CDR1 SGDLS and CDR2 YYNGEE. Trimming left V 4 bases short and J 4 bases short, with 11 bases between. CDR3: CASSSTHSYGYTF. The CDR3 DNA follows: TGTGCCAGCAGCTCGACCCACAGCTATGGCTACACCTTC.

The genes are TRBV9 and TRBJ1-3; D remains unclear. Trimming took off 2 bases at V and 2 bases at J, with 5 bases between the two ends. CDR1 and CDR2 (germline): SGDLS, YYNGEE. This CDR3 has 13 residues. The CDR3 coding sequence is TGTGCCAGCAGCGTCCAAGCTGGAAACACCATATATTTT. Protein sequence: CASSVQAGNTIYF. The entire variable domain, with the rest obtained from reference TRBV9 and TRBJ1-3, is as follows: DSGVTQTPKHLITATGQRVTLRCSPRSGDLSVYWYQQSLDQGLQFLIQYYNGEERAKGNILERFSAQQFPDLHSELNLSSLELGDSALYFCASSVQAGNTIYFGEGSWLTVV.

This rearrangement joins TRBV12-5 to TRBJ2-2; 15 bases agree with TRBD2. Germline CDR1 and CDR2: LGHNT and FRNRAP. The CDR3 has 20 residues. V was clipped by 2 bases and J by 0 bases; unmatched bases: 7. This CDR3 is CASGLPGLAGGSANTGELFF. The CDR3 DNA reads as TGTGCTAGTGGTTTGCCCGGACTAGCGGGGGGGTCCGCGAACACCGGGGAGCTGTTTTTT.

A few counts support this clone. V gene TRBV11-2 combines with J gene TRBJ1-1; 7 bases line up with TRBD1. Trimming took 1 base from V and 0 from J; bases not matched to a gene: 2. In germline, CDR1 is SGHAT, CDR2 FQNNGV. There are 15 residues in the CDR3. CDR3 residues: CASSLGDRLNTEAFF. CDR3 sequence (DNA): TGTGCCAGCAGCTTAGGGGACAGACTGAACACTGAAGCTTTCTTT. Combining the CDR3 with reference TRBV11-2 and TRBJ1-1 gives the whole variable domain EAGVAQSPRYKIIEKRQSVAFWCNPISGHATLYWYQQILGQGPKLLIQFQNNGVVDDSQLPKDRFSAERLKGVDSTLKIQPAKLEDSAVYLCASSLGDRLNTEAFFGQGTRLTVV.

This clone has a handful of counts. The genes are TRBV30 and TRBJ2-2; 7 nucleotides agree with TRBD2. CDR1 and CDR2 (germline): GTSNPN, SVGIG (reference sequence). This CDR3 has 12 amino acids. Trimming removed 8 bases from V and 7 bases from J; junction bases left unmatched: 7. In nucleotides, the CDR3 is TGTGCCGGAGTTGCGGGGGACGGGGAGCTGTTTTTT. Protein sequence: CAGVAGDGELFF.

This chain links TRBV12-5 with TRBJ1-4, with D possibly being TRBD1 (6 bases). Germline V gives CDR1 LGHNT, CDR2 FRNRAP. The CDR3 has 14 amino acids. Between the trimmed V and J ends, which lost 8 bases and 8 bases, there was a span of 18 bases. CDR3 sequence reads: CASMPGLGGEKLFF. DNA for the CDR3: TGTGCTAGTATGCCGGGTCTGGGGGGCGAAAAACTGTTTTTT.

The chain uses TRBV7-3 and TRBJ1-1; unclear D gene. Deletions cut 5 bases from V and 7 bases from J, with 17 bases between. The CDR3 runs 14 residues. CDR1 SGHTA and CDR2 FQGTGA come from the germline V gene. The CDR3, as DNA: TGTGCCAGCAGCGGGGAGGTCGGGAGCGGTGAAGCTTTCTTT. It codes for CASSGEVGSGEAFF. The full variable domain, with the rest looked up from reference TRBV7-3 and TRBJ1-1, is GAGVSQTPSNKVTEKGKYVELRCDPISGHTALYWYRQSLGQGPEFLIYFQGTGAADDSGLPNDRFFAVRPEGSVSTLKIQRTERGDSAVYLCASSGEVGSGEAFFGQGTRLTVV.

In this sample, this clone turned up a few times. In the same sample, other DNA sequences code for this CDR3. V usage is TRBV18 and J usage is TRBJ2-7; D possibly corresponds to TRBD1 (5 bases). Germline V lookup: CDR1 KGHSH, CDR2 LQKENI. V shed 6 bases and J shed 3 bases, with 12 bases lying between them. CDR3 length: 13 amino acids. The CDR3 DNA is TGTGCCAGCTCCCCCAGGGTAGGCTACGAGCAGTACTTC. Translated: CASSPRVGYEQYF.

The chain is built from TRBV5-1 and TRBJ2-7; 8 bases match TRBD1. This CDR3 is 15 amino acids long. Germline trimming cut 4 bases from V and 2 bases from J; bases unmatched to any gene: 8. The V gene's germline CDR1 is SGHRS and CDR2 YFSETQ. The CDR3 sequence: CASSTGQGVTYEQYF. The DNA for the CDR3 is TGCGCCAGCAGCACAGGACAGGGAGTCACCTACGAGCAGTACTTC.

This clone was seen a few times. The rearrangement joins TRBV14 to TRBJ2-7, with 8 bases fitting TRBD1. CDR3 length: 13 residues. With V trimmed by 3 bases and J by 2 bases, 0 bases remained unmatched. Per the germline V gene, CDR1 is SGHDN and CDR2 is FVKESK. The CDR3 reads CASSQGQAYEQYF. The CDR3 region has the DNA TGTGCCAGCAGCCAGGGACAGGCCTACGAGCAGTACTTC.

The gene calls are TRBV5-1 and TRBJ2-2, with a possible D match to TRBD2 (5 bases). CDR3 size: 14 residues. Per germline, CDR1 SGHRS and CDR2 YFSETQ. V dropped 5 bases and J dropped 2 bases, with 10 bases sitting between them. CDR3 protein: CASSLAINTGELFF. The CDR3 DNA reads as TGCGCCAGCAGTTTAGCGATCAACACCGGGGAGCTGTTTTTT. Filled out from reference TRBV5-1 and TRBJ2-2, the complete variable domain reads KAGVTQTPRYLIKTRGQQVTLSCSPISGHRSVSWYQQTPGQGLQFLFEYFSETQRNKGNFPGRFSGRQFSNSRSEMNVSTLELGDSALYLCASSLAINTGELFFGEGSRLTVL.

This chain uses TRBV9 with TRBJ2-4, with D possibly called TRBD1 or TRBD2 (5 bases each). The germline V gene encodes CDR1 SGDLS and CDR2 YYNGEE. Trimming shortened V by 1 base and J by 11 bases, and 13 bases separated the two germline ends. The CDR3 length is 13 residues. For the CDR3, the DNA is TGTGCCAGCAGCGTAACCCCCGGGGCGCTTCAGTACTTC. Translated, it gives CASSVTPGALQYF.

The V gene is TRBV6-6, the J gene TRBJ2-7; TRBD2 agrees at 8 bases. The V gene end was trimmed by 5 bases and the J gene end by 5 bases; junction bases not matched to a gene: 11. CDR3 length: 15 amino acids. The germline V gene has CDR1 MNHNY and CDR2 SVGAGI (reference sequence). In DNA form, the CDR3 reads TGTGCCAGCAGTATGCCGGGACTAGTCACGAACGAGCAGTACTTC. This codes for CASSMPGLVTNEQYF.

This sequence joins TRBV9 and TRBJ2-5, with D possibly being TRBD1 (7 bases). V was pared by 4 bases and J by 5 bases, with 21 bases between. The CDR3 contains 16 residues. Germline V CDR1 and CDR2: SGDLS, YYNGEE. CDR3 nucleotide sequence: TGTGCCAGCAGCCCCAGAGACCAGGCGGGACAGGAGACCCAGTACTTC. It yields the protein CASSPRDQAGQETQYF.

The gene calls are TRBV27 and TRBJ2-7, with a possible D match to TRBD1 (6 bases). The CDR3 contains 15 residues. From germline, CDR1 is MNHEY and CDR2 SMNVEV (reference sequence). V lost 6 bases, J lost 3 bases, and 18 bases lay in between. The DNA for the CDR3 is TGTGCCAGCAGCCTATATACAGGGCATGACTACGAGCAGTACTTC. It is translated as CASSLYTGHDYEQYF.

V and J are TRBV7-9 and TRBJ2-7, with D possibly being TRBD1 (5 bases). The CDR3 contains 16 residues. Trimming removed 6 bases at V and 5 bases at J, with 23 bases between. CDR1 SEHNR and CDR2 FQNEAQ come from the germline V gene (reference sequence). CDR3 in amino acids: CASSPPPPGPRNEQYF. CDR3 coding DNA: TGTGCCAGCAGTCCCCCGCCCCCAGGGCCTCGGAACGAGCAGTACTTC. The whole variable domain, remainder taken from reference TRBV7-9 and TRBJ2-7, is DTGVSQNPRHKITKRGQNVTFRCDPISEHNRLYWYRQTLGQGPEFLTYFQNEAQLEKSRLLSDRFSAERPKGSFSTLEIQRTEQGDSAMYLCASSPPPPGPRNEQYFGPGTRLTVT.

J is TRBJ2-1 and V is TRBV29-1, with D perhaps matching TRBD1 or TRBD2 (6 bases each). The V end was cut by 5 bases, the J end by 7 bases, with 15 bases between. Germline V CDR1 and CDR2: SQVTM, ANQGSEA. The CDR3 covers 13 residues. The CDR3 sequence: CSVKTGRSNEQFF. CDR3 DNA sequence: TGCAGCGTTAAAACAGGGAGGTCGAATGAGCAGTTCTTC.

V is TRBV7-9 and J is TRBJ1-5; D is uncertain. The V gene lost 3 bases and the J gene lost 5 bases, with 5 bases spanning the gap. The CDR3 runs to 12 residues. CDR1 SEHNR and CDR2 FQNEAQ come from the germline V gene (reference sequence). The CDR3 loop is CASSLSYQPQHF. The CDR3 region has the DNA TGTGCCAGCAGCTTGTCCTATCAGCCCCAGCATTTT.